The 32 T cell receptor beta chains reported below all come from one sample, sequenced in a study of beta chain features in type 1 diabetes (dated by TCRdb to between 2018 and 2020). The library was prepared using the immunoSEQ multiplex PCR assay. All of the isolated RNA was reverse transcribed with the High Capacity cDNA Reverse Transcription Kit, so expressed TCRB transcripts were sequenced. The table comes from immuneACCESS by way of TCRdb, which keeps in-frame sequences with V and J called. Part of the clones is missing from these tables; in studies checked, under half for an unresolved V gene and the rest for unknown reasons. The sample table records more than 130,000 clones; about 7.1% of these occur just once. The top ten constitute under 1.5% of the sample. The sequenced material came from central memory CD4+ T cells from blood. The receptors shown here come from a young woman in good health.

This clone was seen only a few times. The chain carries TRBV10-3 and TRBJ2-1, with 14 bases fitting TRBD2. CDR1 is ENHRY and CDR2 is SYGVKD in the germline V gene. Trimming took 0 bases from V and 10 from J; bases not matched to a gene: 5. The CDR3 loop spans 16 amino acids. CDR3 nucleotide sequence: TGTGCCATCAGTGAGTCTGGGACTAGCGGGAGATGGGAGCAGTTCTTC. Translation: CAISESGTSGRWEQFF.

The genes are TRBV6-4 and TRBJ2-4; D unclear. Germline V gene lookup returns CDR1 MRHNA and CDR2 SNTAGT. The length of the CDR3 is 13 residues. V was trimmed by 2 bases and J by 6 bases, leaving 8 bases between them. The CDR3 loop is CASSDPQRNIQYF. The CDR3 nucleotides read TGTGCCAGCAGTGACCCCCAGCGAAACATTCAGTACTTC.

The V gene is TRBV5-1, the J gene TRBJ2-1, with 16 bases aligning to TRBD2. Germline V gives CDR1 SGHRS, CDR2 YFSETQ. After removal of 7 bases from V and 5 bases from J, the junction contained 6 bases not matched to a gene. The CDR3 runs to 16 residues. CDR3 DNA sequence: TGCGCCAGCGGGCGGGGACTAGCGGGAGGGCACAATGAGCAGTTCTTC. It encodes CASGRGLAGGHNEQFF.

This clone was detected many times. The V call is TRBV2, the J call TRBJ1-5; unclear D gene. Looked up from germline, CDR1 is SNHLY and CDR2 is FYNNEI. Between the trimmed V and J ends, which lost 6 bases and 3 bases, there was a span of 6 bases. This CDR3 has 12 residues. CDR3 bases: TGTGCCAGCAGGAGGGCCAATCAGCCCCAGCATTTT. This sequence encodes CASRRANQPQHF.

The chain has TRBV19 and TRBJ1-2; TRBD1 matches 7 bases. The V segment lost 3 bases and the J segment 5 bases; nucleotides outside the gene matches: 3. Looked up from germline, CDR1 is LNHDA and CDR2 is SQIVND (reference sequence). This CDR3 contains 13 residues. CDR3 in DNA: TGTGCCAGTAGTATGGCAGGGGGATATGGCTACACCTTC. Its protein is CASSMAGGYGYTF.

This clone was counted between two and nine times. This chain uses TRBV9 with TRBJ2-1, with 7 bases that match TRBD1. The CDR3 extends over 15 amino acids. Germline V gene sequence: CDR1 SGDLS, CDR2 YYNGEE. The J segment lost 4 bases and the V segment lost 0 bases, leaving 4 bases of the junction unmatched. The CDR3 region has the DNA TGTGCCAGCAGCGTAGTGGGACAGCCGTACAATGAGCAGTTCTTC. Translated: CASSVVGQPYNEQFF.

With regard to this clone: One end of the junction varies from germline; a read error may be responsible. CDR3 in amino acids: CASSFGREQGEQFF. CDR3 bases: TGCGCCAGCAGCTTTGGGCGGGAGCAGGGTGAGCAGTTCTTC. The chain has TRBV7-9 and TRBJ2-1; TRBD2 matches at 7 bases. This CDR3 is 14 amino acids long. The germline gives CDR1 SEHNR, CDR2 FQNEAQ (reference sequence).

A single count supports this clone. The chain joins TRBV4-2 to TRBJ2-3, with 7 bases that match TRBD1. CDR1 is LGHNA, CDR2 YNFKEQ, per germline. The CDR3 is made up of 13 amino acids. Losses at the gene ends were 5 bases for V and 7 bases for J; bases not matched to a gene: 6. The CDR3 here is CASSLGQPNTQYF. The CDR3 nucleotides read TGTGCCAGCAGCTTGGGACAGCCGAATACGCAGTATTTT.

A few counts support this clone. The rearrangement links TRBV18 to TRBJ1-5; a weak D match, TRBD1 (5 bases). The CDR3 is 13 residues long. Germline loops: CDR1 KGHSH, CDR2 LQKENI. Deletions cut 4 bases from V and 4 bases from J, with 8 bases between. The CDR3 bases are TGTGCCAGCTCACTTCAGGGAAATCAGCCCCAGCATTTT. Translating it yields CASSLQGNQPQHF.

Note on this clone: The junction does not match germline at one end; this may be a read error. This sequence joins TRBV15 and TRBJ1-5, with D hard to call. Germline V gives CDR1 LNHNV, CDR2 YYDKDF (reference sequence). CDR3 length equals 15 residues. Here the CDR3 reads CASSRESGSNQPQHF. The CDR3 coding sequence is TGTGCCTCCAGCAGAGAATCCGGTAGCAATCAGCCCCAGCATTTT.

The sample holds many counts of this clone. J is TRBJ1-3 and V is TRBV29-1; D remains ambiguous. The germline V gene has CDR1 SQVTM and CDR2 ANQGSEA. This CDR3 region has 12 residues. Trimming shortened V by 4 bases and J by 0 bases, and 4 bases separated the two germline ends. In DNA, the CDR3 is TGCAGCGTTGTAATCTCTGGAAACACCATATATTTT. As protein: CSVVISGNTIYF.

This clone has more than one count but fewer than ten. This chain uses TRBV30 with TRBJ2-3; 9 nucleotides agree with TRBD1. This CDR3 has 15 amino acids. V lost 3 bases to trimming and J lost 4 bases; unmatched junction nucleotides: 8. Germline V gene lookup returns CDR1 GTSNPN and CDR2 SVGIG (reference sequence). The CDR3 DNA follows: TGTGCCTGGAGGCCCACCGGGACAGGGTCAGATACGCAGTATTTT. Translating gives CAWRPTGTGSDTQYF. Based on the CDR3 plus reference TRBV30 and TRBJ2-3, the full variable domain is SQTIHQWPATLVQPVGSPLSLECTVEGTSNPNLYWYRQAAGRGLQLLFYSVGIGQISSEVPQNLSASRPQDRQFILSSKKLLLSDSGFYLCAWRPTGTGSDTQYFGPGTRLTVL.

This clone appeared many times. CDR3 bases: TGCGCCAGCAGCTCAGAGGCTGGGGCCAACGTCCTGACTTTC. This codes for CASSSEAGANVLTF. This chain connects TRBV5-1 to TRBJ2-6; D gene unclear. The CDR3 extends over 14 amino acids. Germline values: CDR1 SGHRS, CDR2 YFSETQ. V lost 3 bases, J lost 2 bases, and 6 bases lay in between.

The V call is TRBV11-2, the J call TRBJ2-7; 7 nucleotides agree with TRBD2. CDR3 size: 12 residues. CDR1 is SGHAT and CDR2 is FQNNGV in the germline V gene. V was pared by 9 bases and J by 2 bases, with 4 bases of the junction left unmatched. CDR3 in amino acids: CASSSGTYEQYF. CDR3 DNA sequence: TGTGCCAGTTCTAGCGGCACCTACGAGCAGTACTTC.

This clone was found a few times. The V call is TRBV10-3, the J call TRBJ2-1; TRBD2 matches 10 bases. In germline, CDR1 is ENHRY, CDR2 SYGVKD. The CDR3 is 15 amino acids. V shed 10 bases, J shed 6 bases, and the junction held 12 bases outside the gene matches. This CDR3 is CATIADLAGVNEQFF. CDR3 nucleotide sequence: TGTGCCACCATCGCGGATCTAGCGGGAGTCAATGAGCAGTTCTTC.

This clone was picked up many times. The chain employs TRBV4-2 and TRBJ2-5; 11 bases map to TRBD2. CDR3 length: 17 amino acids. V was clipped by 0 bases and J by 7 bases; unmatched bases: 10. The germline gives CDR1 LGHNA, CDR2 YNFKEQ. This chain's CDR3 is CASSQEPVAGGLVTQYF. The CDR3 DNA reads as TGTGCCAGCAGCCAAGAACCCGTAGCGGGAGGGCTCGTGACCCAGTACTTC.

The chain combines TRBV6-6 with TRBJ2-7; 10 bases map to TRBD1. J was trimmed by 5 bases and V by 6 bases; bases with no gene match: 4. CDR3 length equals 13 residues. The V gene's germline CDR1 is MNHNY and CDR2 SVGAGI (reference sequence). CDR3 sequence: CASRRQGANEQYF. As DNA, the CDR3 is TGTGCCAGCAGGCGACAGGGGGCCAACGAGCAGTACTTC.

This clone was recorded many times. The V call is TRBV14, the J call TRBJ2-5; the match to TRBD1 covers 9 bases. With 3 bases clipped from V and 7 bases from J, the junction kept 6 bases outside the gene matches. CDR1 and CDR2 from the germline V gene are SGHDN and FVKESK. The CDR3 loop spans 14 amino acids. The chain's CDR3 is CASSQTGQGVTQYF. CDR3 DNA: TGTGCCAGCAGCCAGACGGGACAGGGAGTGACCCAGTACTTC.

V gene TRBV29-1 combines with J gene TRBJ2-7; 12 bases map to TRBD1. This CDR3 has 13 amino acids. The V gene's germline CDR1 is SQVTM and CDR2 ANQGSEA. J lost 6 bases, V lost 7 bases, and 7 bases had no gene match. CDR3 in amino acids: CSGKPGQGAEQYF. CDR3 coding DNA: TGCAGCGGTAAGCCGGGACAGGGGGCCGAGCAGTACTTC.

The rearrangement joins TRBV7-9 to TRBJ2-5; 10 nucleotides line up with TRBD2. The CDR3 contains 16 residues. Germline assignment: CDR1 SEHNR and CDR2 FQNEAQ (reference sequence). The V and J ends lost 5 bases and 2 bases, in that order; junction bases with no gene match: 8. CDR3 nucleotides: TGTGCCAGCAGCCCCTCCCTAGCGGGAGCTCAAGAGACCCAGTACTTC. Its translation: CASSPSLAGAQETQYF.

The V call is TRBV6-6, the J call TRBJ1-5; TRBD1 matches at 7 bases. The J segment lost 7 bases and the V segment lost 5 bases, leaving 8 bases of the junction unmatched. CDR3 size: 14 residues. The germline CDR1 and CDR2 sequences are MNHNY and SVGAGI (reference sequence). CDR3 bases: TGTGCCAGCAGTCGGACGGGACAGAAGCAGCCCCAGCATTTT. It encodes CASSRTGQKQPQHF.

CDR3 amino acids: CASSQAEREAGNEQFF. DNA of the CDR3: TGTGCCAGCAGCCAAGCCGAGCGGGAGGCCGGAAATGAGCAGTTCTTC. The chain is built from TRBV4-2 and TRBJ2-1, with 9 bases that match TRBD2. Per the germline V gene, CDR1 is LGHNA and CDR2 is YNFKEQ. The CDR3 is 16 amino acids. The V gene end was trimmed by 1 base and the J gene end by 7 bases; junction bases not matched to a gene: 8.

This clone showed up just a few times. This chain links TRBV7-3 with TRBJ2-3; a weak D match, TRBD1 (6 bases). CDR3 length equals 14 residues. Germline lookup yields CDR1 SGHTA and CDR2 FQGTGA. V was shortened by 6 bases and J by 2 bases, with 12 bases between the two germline ends. The CDR3 region is CASSSDSFTDTQYF. In DNA, the CDR3 is TGTGCCAGCAGTTCGGACAGCTTCACAGATACGCAGTATTTT. Full variable domain (missing parts from reference TRBV7-3 and TRBJ2-3): GAGVSQTPSNKVTEKGKYVELRCDPISGHTALYWYRQSLGQGPEFLIYFQGTGAADDSGLPNDRFFAVRPEGSVSTLKIQRTERGDSAVYLCASSSDSFTDTQYFGPGTRLTVL.

The chain joins TRBV5-5 to TRBJ2-7; D gene ambiguous. Germline V gene sequence: CDR1 SGHKS, CDR2 YYEKEE (reference sequence). Trimming took 0 bases from V and 3 from J, leaving 16 bases between them. The CDR3 runs 16 residues. The CDR3 DNA reads TGTGCCAGCAGCTTGGTCGATCAGGTGGCCGTCTACGAGCAGTACTTC. This sequence encodes CASSLVDQVAVYEQYF.

This chain connects TRBV7-3 to TRBJ2-7; possible D gene TRBD2, 5 bases. V lost 6 bases and J lost 2, with 17 bases in between. Germline-derived CDR1 and CDR2 are SGHTA and FQGTGA. This CDR3 region has 15 residues. This CDR3 reads CASSLNGGKAYEQYF. DNA for the CDR3: TGTGCCAGCAGTCTAAACGGAGGAAAGGCCTACGAGCAGTACTTC. The whole variable domain, remainder taken from reference TRBV7-3 and TRBJ2-7, is GAGVSQTPSNKVTEKGKYVELRCDPISGHTALYWYRQSLGQGPEFLIYFQGTGAADDSGLPNDRFFAVRPEGSVSTLKIQRTERGDSAVYLCASSLNGGKAYEQYFGPGTRLTVT.

This clone was counted only a few times. The chain links TRBV28 to TRBJ2-7, with D possibly being TRBD2 (5 bases). Per the germline V gene, CDR1 is MDHEN and CDR2 is SYDVKM. Trimming pared 5 bases from V and 6 bases from J, leaving 20 bases between. This CDR3 has 15 amino acids. The CDR3: CASSEDGRRGGEQYF. As DNA, the CDR3 is TGTGCCAGCAGTGAGGACGGCAGGAGAGGAGGCGAGCAGTACTTC.

The chain is built from TRBV4-1 and TRBJ2-1; 14 nucleotides align to TRBD2. The germline CDR1 and CDR2 sequences are MGHRA and YSYEKL. Trimming took 0 bases from V and 7 from J; bases not matched to a gene: 5. CDR3 length: 17 amino acids. Written as DNA, the CDR3 is TGCGCCAGCAGCCAAGACTGGGGACTAGCGGGAGTAAATGAGCAGTTCTTC. It translates to CASSQDWGLAGVNEQFF.

A few counts support this clone. The chain joins TRBV18 to TRBJ2-6, with D tentatively TRBD1 (6 bases). Trimming shortened V by 3 bases and J by 0 bases, and 15 bases separated the two germline ends. CDR1 KGHSH and CDR2 LQKENI come from the germline V gene. This CDR3 contains 18 residues. The CDR3 here is CASSPPQGTSSGANVLTF. Written as DNA, the CDR3 is TGTGCCAGCTCACCCCCGCAGGGGACAAGCTCTGGGGCCAACGTCCTGACTTTC.

This clone was observed a handful of times. This sequence joins TRBV7-2 and TRBJ1-1, with D unclear. V was pared by 5 bases and J by 0 bases, with 16 bases between. CDR3 length: 16 residues. Per germline, CDR1 SGHTA and CDR2 FQGNSA. The CDR3 reads CASSPQFSGVNTEAFF. The CDR3 nucleotides read TGTGCCAGCAGCCCCCAATTCTCCGGGGTGAACACTGAAGCTTTCTTT.

The genes are TRBV15 and TRBJ1-5, with D perhaps matching TRBD1 (6 bases). This CDR3 has 17 residues. Trimming removed 1 base from V and 0 bases from J, with 13 bases in between. The germline CDR1 and CDR2 sequences are LNHNV and YYDKDF (reference sequence). The CDR3, as DNA: TGTGCCACCAGCAGAGTTACTCGGACAGATAGCAATCAGCCCCAGCATTTT. The encoded protein is CATSRVTRTDSNQPQHF.

The chain couples TRBV9 to TRBJ1-5; 7 positions match TRBD1. V gave up 3 bases and J gave up 7 bases; unmatched junction bases: 7. The CDR3 extends over 14 amino acids. The germline CDR1 and CDR2 sequences are SGDLS and YYNGEE. CDR3 nucleotides: TGTGCCAGCAGCGAGACAGGGTGGGGACAGCCCCAGCATTTT. It is translated as CASSETGWGQPQHF.

V usage is TRBV2 and J usage is TRBJ1-4; 7 bases are a match to TRBD1. V was pared by 2 bases and J by 8 bases, with 5 bases of the junction left unmatched. The CDR3 has 14 residues. Germline-derived CDR1 and CDR2 are SNHLY and FYNNEI. CDR3 in amino acids: CASSEYRDSEKLFF. For the CDR3, the DNA is TGTGCCAGCAGTGAATACAGGGACAGCGAAAAACTGTTTTTT. Combining the CDR3 with reference TRBV2 and TRBJ1-4 gives the whole variable domain EPEVTQTPSHQVTQMGQEVILRCVPISNHLYFYWYRQILGQKVEFLVSFYNNEISEKSEIFDDQFSVERPDGSNFTLKIRSTKLEDSAMYFCASSEYRDSEKLFFGSGTQLSVL.